The 20 T cell receptor beta chains below all came from one sample that was sequenced in a study of identical twins. From the 5' RACE reads, TCRdb called clonotypes with MiXCR, one entry per CDR3 protein. The sample gives about 530,000 distinct CDR3 sequences, 20% to 25% of which show up once; approximately 0.52% is in the top ten. These same records also appear under a second study, on yellow fever vaccine responses in identical twins.

Input material: CD4+ T cells sorted from blood. The origin of the receptors is a woman between 18 and 29 years old in good health.

CDR3 nucleotides: TGCGCCAGCAGCTTCTCCGGGACGGCGGCCTACGAGCAGTACTTC. Translated, it gives CASSFSGTAAYEQYF. V is TRBV5-1 and J is TRBJ2-7, with D possibly called TRBD1 or TRBD2 (5 bases each). Per germline, CDR1 SGHRS and CDR2 YFSETQ. V was trimmed by 2 bases and J by 2 bases, leaving 14 bases between them. The CDR3 has 15 residues.

A few counts support this clonotype. J is TRBJ2-7 and V is TRBV5-1; 10 nucleotides match TRBD2. The V segment lost 3 bases and the J segment 2 bases; nucleotides outside the gene matches: 8. This CDR3 is 16 amino acids long. Per the germline V gene, CDR1 is SGHRS and CDR2 is YFSETQ. CDR3 loop: CASSSIAGGMAYEQYF. Written as DNA, the CDR3 is TGCGCCAGCAGCTCTATAGCGGGAGGCATGGCCTACGAGCAGTACTTC.

CDR3 DNA sequence: TGCAGTGCTAGGGGTTTGGGCGGGAGATGGCCACTTGAGCAGTTCTTC. Translation gives CSARGLGGRWPLEQFF. The V gene is TRBV20-1, the J gene TRBJ2-1, with TRBD2 identical over 7 bases. V gave up 3 bases and J gave up 9 bases; unmatched junction bases: 17. Germline V gene lookup returns CDR1 DFQATT and CDR2 SNEGSKA (reference sequence). CDR3 length: 16 residues.

This clonotype has more than one count but fewer than ten. The chain recombines TRBV5-1 with TRBJ2-1, with 10 bases identical to TRBD2. The junction had 17 bases not matched to a gene; V was cut back by 0 bases and J by 8 bases. This CDR3 spans 19 amino acids. In germline, CDR1 is SGHRS, CDR2 YFSETQ. Here the CDR3 DNA reads TGCGCCAGCAGCTTGGTTTGGTTAGCGGGAGGACAAAGAGGACATGAGCAGTTCTTC. Translated: CASSLVWLAGGQRGHEQFF.

V gene TRBV15 combines with J gene TRBJ2-7, with TRBD2 matching over 10 bases. The CDR3 contains 15 residues. CDR1 and CDR2 from the germline V gene are LNHNV and YYDKDF (reference sequence). Unmatched junction bases numbered 5, after V lost 3 bases and J lost 3 bases. The chain's CDR3 is CATSSFLAGDYEQYF. The CDR3 nucleotides read TGTGCCACCAGCAGTTTTCTAGCGGGGGACTACGAGCAGTACTTC.

A few counts support this clonotype. The gene calls are TRBV10-3 and TRBJ2-3; tentative D call: TRBD1 (6 bases). Germline V lookup: CDR1 ENHRY, CDR2 SYGVKD. The V gene lost 8 bases and the J gene lost 4 bases, with 13 bases spanning the gap. This CDR3 is built from 13 residues. Written as DNA, the CDR3 is TGTGCCATCGGGACACCCGCACCAGATACGCAGTATTTT. This gives the protein CAIGTPAPDTQYF.

The rearrangement uses TRBV2 and TRBJ1-6; weak D call: TRBD1 (5 bases). The CDR3 is made up of 15 amino acids. The germline V gene has CDR1 SNHLY and CDR2 FYNNEI. V dropped 7 bases and J dropped 6 bases, with 16 bases sitting between them. Here the CDR3 DNA reads TGTGCCAGCAATAGGGGCCAGGGCTTTAATTCACCCCTCCACTTT. As protein: CASNRGQGFNSPLHF.

For this clonotype: Since a much larger clone is just one base distant, this may be a read error. The chain has TRBV5-1 and TRBJ2-1; no definite D call. Germline V gene data show CDR1 as SGHRS and CDR2 as YFSETQ. V was clipped by 4 bases and J by 11 bases, with 13 bases between them. The length of the CDR3 is 12 residues. CDR3 nucleotides: TGCGCCAGCAGCCCTACGACGAATAAGCAGTTCTTC. Amino acid sequence: CASSPTTNKQFF. The variable domain in full, completed from reference TRBV5-1 and TRBJ2-1, reads KAGVTQTPRYLIKTRGQQVTLSCSPISGHRSVSWYQQTPGQGLQFLFEYFSETQRNKGNFPGRFSGRQFSNSRSEMNVSTLELGDSALYLCASSPTTNKQFFGPGTRLTVL.

The chain couples TRBV15 to TRBJ2-5; D is uncertain. Between the trimmed V and J ends, which lost 5 bases and 13 bases, there was a span of 17 bases. This CDR3 comprises 12 residues. CDR1 is LNHNV and CDR2 is YYDKDF in the germline V gene (reference sequence). The chain's CDR3 is CATSLIGEIRYF. In DNA form, the CDR3 reads TGTGCCACCAGCCTAATCGGAGAGATCCGGTACTTC.

The chain carries TRBV9 and TRBJ2-1; 7 positions agree with TRBD1. J lost 4 bases, V lost 3 bases, and 10 bases had no gene match. Germline CDR1 and CDR2: SGDLS and YYNGEE. The CDR3 is 16 amino acids. CDR3 coding DNA: TGTGCCAGCAGCGCTGCACAGGGGAGCTCGTACAATGAGCAGTTCTTC. As protein: CASSAAQGSSYNEQFF.

The chain uses TRBV20-1 and TRBJ1-1, with 9 positions matching TRBD1. J gave up 4 bases and V 6 bases, and 6 bases lay outside the gene matches. Germline V gene sequence: CDR1 DFQATT, CDR2 SNEGSKA (reference sequence). The CDR3 totals 13 residues. The CDR3 sequence: CSANPGQGTEAFF. The DNA of the CDR3 is TGCAGTGCAAATCCGGGACAGGGCACTGAAGCTTTCTTT.

The table lists this clonotype with a few counts. V is TRBV20-1 and J is TRBJ2-2; TRBD2 matches at 9 bases. The CDR3 is made up of 16 amino acids. CDR1 and CDR2 from the germline V gene are DFQATT and SNEGSKA (reference sequence). V trimming: 1 base; J trimming: 4 bases; junction bases outside the gene matches: 7. The CDR3 DNA reads as TGCAGTGCTAGAGTGGCGGGGGGGCCGACCACCGGGGAGCTGTTTTTT. Translated: CSARVAGGPTTGELFF.

This clonotype appeared a few times. J is TRBJ2-4 and V is TRBV2, with a tentative D call TRBD2 (6 bases). The CDR3 consists of 12 residues. The V gene's germline CDR1 is SNHLY and CDR2 FYNNEI. V was shortened by 5 bases and J by 8 bases, with 10 bases between the two germline ends. The CDR3 nucleotides are TGTGCCAGCAGTTCTAGCGCATACATTCAGTACTTC. Translating it yields CASSSSAYIQYF.

This chain links TRBV7-9 with TRBJ2-1; D remains unclear. From germline, CDR1 is SEHNR and CDR2 FQNEAQ (reference sequence). Trimming stripped 5 bases from V and 0 bases from J, with 14 bases between. The CDR3 is 16 residues long. The CDR3 loop is CASSPEGAFSYNEQFF. Here the CDR3 DNA reads TGTGCCAGCAGCCCAGAAGGAGCGTTCTCCTACAATGAGCAGTTCTTC.

This sequence joins TRBV18 and TRBJ2-2, with 7 bases aligning to TRBD2. This CDR3 has 18 amino acids. Germline loops: CDR1 KGHSH, CDR2 LQKENI. The V and J ends lost 4 bases and 1 base, in that order; junction bases with no gene match: 12. CDR3: CASSRSRMSGENTGELFF. The CDR3 DNA reads as TGTGCCAGCTCACGGAGCAGGATGAGCGGGGAGAACACCGGGGAGCTGTTTTTT.

In this sample, this clonotype turned up a few times. The J gene is TRBJ1-1, the V gene TRBV20-1; the D is unclear. Germline CDR1 is DFQATT and CDR2 is SNEGSKA (reference sequence). The CDR3 length is 15 residues. Trimming shortened V by 0 bases and J by 1 base, and 12 bases separated the two germline ends. The CDR3 reads CSAREGLRTNTEAFF. CDR3 DNA sequence: TGCAGTGCTAGAGAAGGGTTGAGGACGAACACTGAAGCTTTCTTT.

This chain links TRBV11-2 with TRBJ2-1; 10 bases align to TRBD1. Germline CDR1 SGHAT, CDR2 FQNNGV. The V and J ends lost 4 bases and 14 bases, in that order; junction bases with no gene match: 11. This CDR3 is 14 amino acids long. The CDR3 region is CASSSKRQGARKFF. CDR3 sequence (DNA): TGTGCCAGCAGCTCGAAACGACAGGGGGCGCGGAAGTTCTTC.

This clonotype turned up a few times. The chain is built from TRBV5-1 and TRBJ2-1; D unclear. The CDR3 has 16 residues. Germline V CDR1 and CDR2: SGHRS, YFSETQ. V shed 4 bases and J shed 4 bases, with 18 bases lying between them. CDR3 bases: TGCGCCAGCAGCAAAGTGTTGGGTCTGCGGTACAATGAGCAGTTCTTC. It encodes CASSKVLGLRYNEQFF. Full variable domain (outside the CDR3, taken from reference TRBV5-1 and TRBJ2-1): KAGVTQTPRYLIKTRGQQVTLSCSPISGHRSVSWYQQTPGQGLQFLFEYFSETQRNKGNFPGRFSGRQFSNSRSEMNVSTLELGDSALYLCASSKVLGLRYNEQFFGPGTRLTVL.

This clonotype turned up a few times. J is TRBJ1-1 and V is TRBV12-3 or TRBV12-4, with D perhaps matching TRBD1 (6 bases). This CDR3 has 12 amino acids. V lost 3 bases and J lost 6, with 8 bases in between. CDR3 amino acids: CASSFTGPEAFF. The CDR3 coding sequence is TGTGCCAGCAGTTTCACAGGGCCTGAAGCTTTCTTT.

This clonotype was recorded a few times. V is TRBV10-3 and J is TRBJ2-1, with TRBD2 matching 9 bases. CDR3 size: 13 residues. Per the germline V gene, CDR1 is ENHRY and CDR2 is SYGVKD. Unmatched junction bases numbered 6, after V lost 8 bases and J lost 7 bases. The CDR3 region is CAIRASGANEQFF. The CDR3 region has the DNA TGTGCCATCCGGGCTAGCGGGGCTAATGAGCAGTTCTTC.